These 25 T cell receptor beta chains were all obtained from the same sample, sequenced in a study of blood T cell repertoires in COVID-19. Data came from immunoSEQ multiplex PCR; TCRdb stores just in-frame clones and leaves some out. The sample carries approximately 270,000 clones, roughly 88% recorded once. The specimen was peripheral blood. These receptors came from a woman in her seventies with acute or convalescent COVID-19.

The chain combines TRBV19 with TRBJ1-5, with 8 bases fitting TRBD1. This CDR3 has 12 residues. The V segment lost 10 bases and the J segment 8 bases; nucleotides outside the gene matches: 7. CDR1 is LNHDA, CDR2 SQIVND, per germline (reference sequence). DNA for the CDR3: TGTGCCACCGGACAGGGCGAGAAGCCCCAGCATTTT. It encodes CATGQGEKPQHF.

The V call is TRBV2, the J call TRBJ2-5, with TRBD2 matching 11 bases. The CDR3 covers 15 residues. Germline V CDR1 and CDR2: SNHLY, FYNNEI. J was trimmed by 4 bases and V by 6 bases; bases with no gene match: 7. The CDR3 coding sequence is TGTGCCAGCAGAAGTAGCGGGGGGGCCAGAGAGACCCAGTACTTC. Protein: CASRSSGGARETQYF.

The chain recombines TRBV5-5 with TRBJ1-2, with D possibly being TRBD1 (5 bases). Germline CDR1 reads SGHKS; CDR2 reads YYEKEE (reference sequence). The CDR3 extends over 13 amino acids. V was shortened by 4 bases and J by 10 bases, with 17 bases between the two germline ends. DNA of the CDR3: TGTGCCAGCAGCGAAGGGTTAGACAGCCTCTACACCTTC. It specifies CASSEGLDSLYTF.

The rearrangement links TRBV19 to TRBJ1-1; 8 positions match TRBD1. With V trimmed by 8 bases and J by 6 bases, 8 bases remained unmatched. This CDR3 has 13 residues. Germline V gene lookup returns CDR1 LNHDA and CDR2 SQIVND (reference sequence). In DNA form, the CDR3 reads TGTGCCAGTCGCGGACAGGGTCGTTCTGAAGCTTTCTTT. It yields the protein CASRGQGRSEAFF.

The chain couples TRBV6-5 to TRBJ2-2; TRBD2 agrees at 15 bases. J was trimmed by 6 bases and V by 6 bases; bases with no gene match: 2. The V gene's germline CDR1 is MNHEY and CDR2 SVGAGI. The CDR3 runs to 15 residues. CDR3 in DNA: TGTGCCAGCAGATGGACTAGCGGGGGGGCCGGGGAGCTGTTTTTT. Protein: CASRWTSGGAGELFF.

As regards this clone: Mismatch with germline at one junction end may stem from a read error. The chain carries TRBV2 and TRBJ2-5, with 11 bases matching TRBD2. CDR3 length: 13 amino acids. In germline, CDR1 is SNHLY, CDR2 FYNNEI. In DNA form, the CDR3 reads TGTGCCAGCAGCCTGACACTAGCGGGGGTCGGCCACTTC. This codes for CASSLTLAGVGHF.

The CDR3 spells CASSTGYSRAEKLFF. The CDR3, as DNA: TGTGCCAGCAGTACCGGATATAGCAGGGCAGAAAAACTGTTTTTT. V is TRBV6-6 and J is TRBJ1-4; tentative D call: TRBD1 (5 bases). Germline CDR1 is MNHNY and CDR2 is SVGAGI (reference sequence). The CDR3 is made up of 15 amino acids. V was cut by 5 bases and J by 8 bases, with 18 bases left in between.

The CDR3 spells CASSSDTEETQYF. CDR3 DNA sequence: TGTGCCAGCTCGTCGGACACCGAAGAGACCCAGTACTTC. The gene calls are TRBV18 and TRBJ2-5; tentative D call: TRBD1 (5 bases). The CDR3 is 13 residues long. Trimming cost V 6 bases and J 3 bases, with 11 bases left between them. Germline V CDR1 and CDR2: KGHSH, LQKENI.

The J gene is TRBJ1-5, the V gene TRBV7-9; D remains ambiguous. Deletions cut 6 bases from V and 1 base from J, with 16 bases between. Looked up from germline, CDR1 is SEHNR and CDR2 is FQNEAQ (reference sequence). The CDR3 spans 16 residues. The CDR3 loop reads CASSLADSSSNQPQHF. The CDR3, as DNA: TGTGCCAGCAGTCTTGCGGATTCCTCGAGCAATCAGCCCCAGCATTTT.

The chain combines TRBV12-3 or TRBV12-4 with TRBJ1-1, with D perhaps TRBD1 (5 bases). V was shortened by 3 bases and J by 6 bases, with 11 bases between the two germline ends. The CDR3 extends over 13 amino acids. CDR3 nucleotides: TGTGCCAGCAGTTTGTTTGGGGGGGCTGAAGCTTTCTTT. Its translation is CASSLFGGAEAFF.

This clone was found a few times. The V call is TRBV19, the J call TRBJ2-1; 13 bases map to TRBD2. The trim removed 5 bases at V and 7 bases at J, leaving 5 bases unmatched. Per the germline V gene, CDR1 is LNHDA and CDR2 is SQIVND (reference sequence). The CDR3 is 15 residues long. In DNA form, the CDR3 reads TGTGCCAGTAGTTTTGGACTAGCGGGGGAGAATGAGCAGTTCTTC. Its protein is CASSFGLAGENEQFF.

The CDR3 reads CASSLDTNEQFF. Here the CDR3 DNA reads TGTGCCAGCAGCTTAGACACAAATGAGCAGTTCTTC. The J gene is TRBJ2-1, the V gene TRBV7-3; no reliable D call. The V gene's germline CDR1 is SGHTA and CDR2 FQGTGA. Trimming removed 2 bases from V and 7 bases from J, with 6 bases in between. CDR3 length: 12 residues.

The chain has TRBV10-1 and TRBJ2-5; 8 bases fit TRBD1. The germline V gene encodes CDR1 WNHNN and CDR2 SYGVQD (reference sequence). The CDR3 loop spans 13 amino acids. The J segment lost 5 bases and the V segment lost 5 bases, leaving 4 bases of the junction unmatched. The CDR3 region is CASSTRTGETQYF. Here the CDR3 DNA reads TGCGCCAGCAGTACGAGGACAGGGGAGACCCAGTACTTC.

The chain employs TRBV4-2 and TRBJ1-2; D gene unclear. The CDR3 totals 15 residues. Germline V gene lookup returns CDR1 LGHNA and CDR2 YNFKEQ. V dropped 0 bases and J dropped 7 bases, with 15 bases sitting between them. The CDR3 spells CASSQEYAQLSGYTF. In DNA form, the CDR3 reads TGTGCCAGCAGCCAAGAATATGCCCAGTTGTCTGGCTACACCTTC.

The chain couples TRBV12-5 to TRBJ2-4; D gene unclear. The CDR3 runs to 13 residues. The germline V gene encodes CDR1 LGHNT and CDR2 FRNRAP. Trimming took off 0 bases at V and 8 bases at J, with 8 bases between the two ends. This CDR3 reads CASGLVHSDIQYF. In DNA form, the CDR3 reads TGTGCTAGTGGTTTGGTACACAGTGACATTCAGTACTTC.

The chain uses TRBV19 and TRBJ1-2; 8 bases line up with TRBD1. The CDR3 totals 14 residues. Per germline, CDR1 LNHDA and CDR2 SQIVND (reference sequence). Trimming removed 6 bases from V and 4 bases from J; junction bases left unmatched: 7. CDR3 region: CASRNSGTGYGYTF. CDR3 sequence (DNA): TGTGCCAGTAGGAATTCCGGGACAGGCTATGGCTACACCTTC.

In regard to this clone: In the same sample, other DNA sequences code for this CDR3. The chain couples TRBV5-4 to TRBJ1-2; no clear D gene. The ends were cut back, 7 bases at V and 2 bases at J, with 12 bases in the middle. There are 13 residues in the CDR3. The germline CDR1 and CDR2 sequences are SGHNT and YYREEE (reference sequence). The CDR3 sequence is CASSLDSNYGYTF. CDR3 in DNA: TGTGCCAGCTCCCTTGACTCGAACTATGGCTACACCTTC. Looking up the rest from reference TRBV5-4 and TRBJ1-2 gives the full variable domain: ETGVTQSPTHLIKTRGQQVTLRCSSQSGHNTVSWYQQALGQGPQFIFQYYREEENGRGNFPPRFSGLQFPNYSSELNVNALELDDSALYLCASSLDSNYGYTFGSGTRLTVV.

This chain joins TRBV19 and TRBJ2-1; D uncertain. The CDR3 loop spans 15 amino acids. The germline V gene encodes CDR1 LNHDA and CDR2 SQIVND (reference sequence). V lost 6 bases and J 1 base, leaving 13 bases between the germline ends. CDR3 DNA: TGTGCCAGTAGGCTGGAGTCCCCGTCCTACAATGAGCAGTTCTTC. This gives the protein CASRLESPSYNEQFF.

The chain is built from TRBV5-6 and TRBJ2-6; D is possibly TRBD1 (6 bases). CDR1 and CDR2 from the germline V gene are SGHDT and YYEEEE. CDR3 length: 14 amino acids. With 3 bases removed from V and 14 bases from J, the gap between germline ends came to 18 bases. The CDR3 reads CASSWRGQGNILTF. In DNA, the CDR3 is TGTGCCAGCAGCTGGAGAGGGCAGGGGAACATCCTGACTTTC. The full variable domain, in which reference TRBV5-6 and TRBJ2-6 provide the parts outside the CDR3, is DAGVTQSPTHLIKTRGQQVTLRCSPKSGHDTVSWYQQALGQGPQFIFQYYEEEERQRGNFPDRFSGHQFPNYSSELNVNALLLGDSALYLCASSWRGQGNILTFGAGSRLTVL.

The gene calls are TRBV2 and TRBJ2-5; TRBD2 matches at 10 bases. CDR1 and CDR2 from the germline V gene are SNHLY and FYNNEI. CDR3 length equals 14 residues. With 7 bases clipped from V and 7 bases from J, the junction kept 9 bases outside the gene matches. CDR3 sequence reads: CASIERGGRGTQYF. In nucleotides, the CDR3 is TGTGCCAGCATTGAGCGGGGGGGCCGGGGGACCCAGTACTTC. Supplemented by reference TRBV2 and TRBJ2-5, the full variable domain reads EPEVTQTPSHQVTQMGQEVILRCVPISNHLYFYWYRQILGQKVEFLVSFYNNEISEKSEIFDDQFSVERPDGSNFTLKIRSTKLEDSAMYFCASIERGGRGTQYFGPGTRLLVL.

The rearrangement links TRBV7-9 to TRBJ1-2, with D possibly TRBD1 on 6 matching bases. The CDR3 spans 15 residues. The germline V gene has CDR1 SEHNR and CDR2 FQNEAQ (reference sequence). Deletions cut 1 base from V and 4 bases from J, with 13 bases between. CDR3 bases: TGTGCCAGCAGCTTAGGGCGGGGGGCGGCCTATGGCTACACCTTC. Translating it yields CASSLGRGAAYGYTF.

The chain combines TRBV6-5 with TRBJ1-2; tentative D call: TRBD1 (6 bases). This CDR3 contains 14 residues. Germline assignment: CDR1 MNHEY and CDR2 SVGAGI. V dropped 6 bases and J dropped 6 bases, with 17 bases sitting between them. CDR3 amino acids: CASRRGWTDNGYTF. The CDR3 DNA reads TGTGCCAGCAGAAGGGGTTGGACAGATAATGGCTACACCTTC.

The gene calls are TRBV19 and TRBJ1-5, with 7 bases identical to TRBD1. CDR3 length: 14 amino acids. Germline V CDR1 and CDR2: LNHDA, SQIVND (reference sequence). With 7 bases clipped from V and 3 bases from J, the junction kept 6 bases outside the gene matches. The CDR3 here is CASNMGQFNQPQHF. The CDR3 DNA sequence: TGTGCCAGTAATATGGGACAGTTCAATCAGCCCCAGCATTTT.

V usage is TRBV5-6 and J usage is TRBJ2-2; 13 bases map to TRBD2. This CDR3 comprises 17 residues. The germline gives CDR1 SGHDT, CDR2 YYEEEE. Unmatched junction bases numbered 8, after V lost 5 bases and J lost 4 bases. The chain's CDR3 is CASSSRTSGGFTGELFF. The CDR3 DNA follows: TGTGCCAGCAGTTCTCGGACTAGCGGGGGCTTCACCGGGGAGCTGTTTTTT.

The rearrangement joins TRBV9 to TRBJ2-4, with TRBD1 as a possible D gene (5 bases). Trimming left V 5 bases short and J 2 bases short, with 14 bases between. Germline loops: CDR1 SGDLS, CDR2 YYNGEE. This CDR3 spans 15 amino acids. The CDR3 reads CASSGFQGSKNIQYF. CDR3 DNA sequence: TGTGCCAGCAGTGGGTTTCAGGGATCCAAAAACATTCAGTACTTC.